Below, 11 T cell receptor beta chains from the same sample are listed, as sequenced in a study of blood T cell repertoires in COVID-19. TCRdb's table, derived via immunoSEQ multiplex PCR, lists solely in-frame clones and lacks some. Of 50,000 to 60,000 clones in the sample, about four fifths were seen once. Source material: peripheral blood. These receptor sequences come from an elderly man with COVID-19, enrolled during active disease.

The chain has TRBV9 and TRBJ2-2; 9 bases align to TRBD2. The CDR3 consists of 16 residues. Per germline, CDR1 SGDLS and CDR2 YYNGEE. V lost 5 bases to trimming and J lost 2 bases; unmatched junction nucleotides: 7. The CDR3 loop is CASSPGLARNTGELFF. The CDR3, as DNA: TGTGCCAGCAGTCCGGGACTAGCCCGCAACACCGGGGAGCTGTTTTTT. The variable domain in full, completed from reference TRBV9 and TRBJ2-2, reads DSGVTQTPKHLITATGQRVTLRCSPRSGDLSVYWYQQSLDQGLQFLIQYYNGEERAKGNILERFSAQQFPDLHSELNLSSLELGDSALYFCASSPGLARNTGELFFGEGSRLTVL.

The chain uses TRBV29-1 and TRBJ1-4; D call uncertain. This CDR3 contains 13 residues. Trimming took off 7 bases at V and 0 bases at J, with 9 bases between the two ends. In germline, CDR1 is SQVTM, CDR2 ANQGSEA. CDR3 sequence (DNA): TGCAGCGCACAGAACGCAACTAATGAAAAACTGTTTTTT. This sequence encodes CSAQNATNEKLFF.

The chain recombines TRBV9 with TRBJ1-2; 8 nucleotides match TRBD1. Trimming at V came to 6 bases and at J to 3 bases, leaving 13 bases not matched to a gene. Germline CDR1 SGDLS, CDR2 YYNGEE. CDR3 length: 16 amino acids. For the CDR3, the DNA is TGTGCCAGCACCACCTCCTGGACAGGGACCGACTATGGCTACACCTTC. This gives the protein CASTTSWTGTDYGYTF.

The rearrangement links TRBV28 to TRBJ1-4; D is ambiguous. Trimming removed 7 bases at V and 8 bases at J, with 14 bases between. CDR3 length: 13 amino acids. Germline values: CDR1 MDHEN, CDR2 SYDVKM. The CDR3 spells CASIALGTEKLFF. The CDR3 DNA is TGTGCCAGCATCGCCCTGGGCACCGAAAAACTGTTTTTT.

The rearrangement links TRBV5-1 to TRBJ1-3; D unclear. Germline CDR1 SGHRS, CDR2 YFSETQ. V gave up 4 bases and J gave up 0 bases, with 8 bases separating them. The length of the CDR3 is 14 residues. The DNA for the CDR3 is TGCGCCAGCAGCCCCGGGAGCTCTGGAAACACCATATATTTT. Its translation is CASSPGSSGNTIYF.

The V and J genes are TRBV30 and TRBJ2-4; a possible D gene is TRBD2 (6 bases). CDR3 length: 13 amino acids. Germline V gene lookup returns CDR1 GTSNPN and CDR2 SVGIG (reference sequence). The V end lost 0 bases, the J end lost 8 bases, and 11 bases lay between the germline ends. The CDR3 is CAWSVLGGDIQYF. The CDR3 region has the DNA TGTGCCTGGAGTGTACTCGGGGGAGACATTCAGTACTTC.

This clone was counted only a few times. This chain joins TRBV9 and TRBJ2-1, with 8 positions matching TRBD2. The CDR3 sequence is 17 residues long. The V and J ends lost 3 bases and 2 bases, in that order; junction bases with no gene match: 10. Per germline, CDR1 SGDLS and CDR2 YYNGEE. The CDR3 protein is CASSGRTGTRAYNEQFF. The CDR3 DNA reads as TGTGCCAGCAGCGGGCGAACCGGGACTAGAGCCTACAATGAGCAGTTCTTC.

This clone was detected only a few times. V is TRBV2 and J is TRBJ1-4; 9 bases agree with TRBD1. The CDR3 runs 14 residues. From germline, CDR1 is SNHLY and CDR2 FYNNEI. After removal of 6 bases from V and 8 bases from J, the junction contained 7 bases not matched to a gene. CDR3 residues: CASSPGQGVEKLFF. The CDR3 region has the DNA TGTGCCAGCAGCCCGGGACAGGGAGTAGAAAAACTGTTTTTT.

J is TRBJ2-2 and V is TRBV4-3, with 10 bases that match TRBD2. The length of the CDR3 is 17 residues. Germline V gene lookup returns CDR1 LGHNA and CDR2 YSLEER. V lost 0 bases and J lost 4; bases outside the gene matches: 5. The CDR3 sequence is CASSQDVGLASTGELFF. The CDR3 coding sequence is TGCGCCAGCAGCCAAGATGTGGGACTAGCGAGCACCGGGGAGCTGTTTTTT.

This clone has just a few counts. This sequence joins TRBV5-1 and TRBJ2-3; TRBD2 might be the D (5 bases). The CDR3 extends over 13 amino acids. The germline V gene has CDR1 SGHRS and CDR2 YFSETQ. V was clipped by 4 bases and J by 10 bases, with 16 bases between them. The CDR3 DNA follows: TGCGCCAGCAGCCCAACTAGAAAGAAGGCGCAGTATTTT. It translates to CASSPTRKKAQYF.

The J gene is TRBJ1-1, the V gene TRBV5-5; TRBD1 aligns across 8 bases. CDR1 and CDR2 from the germline V gene are SGHKS and YYEKEE (reference sequence). The CDR3 is 18 amino acids. V lost 4 bases, J lost 3 bases, and 17 bases stayed unmatched. The CDR3 DNA reads TGTGCCAGCAGCGGACCCTTGACAGGGGTAGGATCGGACACTGAAGCTTTCTTT. As protein: CASSGPLTGVGSDTEAFF.